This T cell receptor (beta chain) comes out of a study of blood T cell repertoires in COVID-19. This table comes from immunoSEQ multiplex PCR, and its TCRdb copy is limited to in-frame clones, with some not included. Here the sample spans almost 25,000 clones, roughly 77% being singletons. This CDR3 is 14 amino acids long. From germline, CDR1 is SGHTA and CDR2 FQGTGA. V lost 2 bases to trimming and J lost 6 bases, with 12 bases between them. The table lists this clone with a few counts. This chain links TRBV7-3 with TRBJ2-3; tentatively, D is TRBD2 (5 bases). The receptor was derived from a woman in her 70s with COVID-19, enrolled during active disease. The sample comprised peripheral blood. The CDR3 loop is CASSLGLAFDTQYF. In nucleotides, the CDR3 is TGTGCCAGCAGCTTAGGGCTAGCCTTTGATACGCAGTATTTT.